This T cell receptor beta chain emerged from a study of Graves' ophthalmopathy and Graves' hyperthyroidism. RNA transcripts yielded amplified TCR beta CDR3 regions. HTBI primers were used in a first-round RT-PCR, which preceded a second-round multiplex PCR. MiXCR, applied by TCRdb to the multiplex PCR reads, yields one record per CDR3 protein. The data hold over 650,000 distinct CDR3 sequences, with over 40% observed a single time. Reliance was placed on clinical symptoms, serum thyroxine, TRAb, thyroid ultrasound and orbital computed tomography for diagnosis. This clonotype was seen at least ten times. Sequencing was performed on peripheral blood. This sequence was found in an adult man with Graves' ophthalmopathy.

CDR3 sequence reads: CASSLRLVRAQETQYF. The CDR3 region has the DNA TGCGCCAGCAGCTTGAGACTAGTGCGGGCTCAAGAGACCCAGTACTTC. The genes are TRBV5-1 and TRBJ2-5; tentatively, D is TRBD2 (6 bases). Trimming removed 1 base from V and 2 bases from J, with 15 bases in between. This CDR3 has 16 amino acids. From germline, CDR1 is SGHRS and CDR2 YFSETQ.